This T cell receptor beta chain stems from a study of cytomegalovirus exposure and HLA in healthy donors. Study at large: From HLA-typed donors, an early data release held roughly 80 million unique TCRs.

Study outcomes and limitations: Versus the roughly 670-donor mean, an Asian-associated ancestry cluster reportedly showed fewer N-insertions in a later analysis. Many donors shared some public TCRs, even though most TCR sequences were rare. Confirmation in vitro established that a few CMV-associated chains were specific for CMV antigens.

Vbeta (60) and Jbeta (13) primers were used in the PCR. Profiled with immunoSEQ multiplex PCR; TCRdb holds only in-frame clones, not every one. Of some 150,000 clones in the sample, about three quarters were seen once. This clone was observed a single time. Its antigen is unidentified. V lost 3 bases, J lost 7 bases, and 5 bases stayed unmatched. This CDR3 contains 13 residues. The germline V gene has CDR1 MNHEY and CDR2 SMNVEV (reference sequence). The source material was PBMCs. This sequence was found in a female donor in good health and CMV-seronegative. This chain connects TRBV27 to TRBJ2-5; 7 positions match TRBD2. The DNA of the CDR3 is TGTGCCAGCAGTTTTTCCAGCGGGGCGACCCAGTACTTC. Translated, it gives CASSFSSGATQYF.